In this sample, the clone carrying this T cell receptor (beta chain) turned up a few times. Antigen specificity is unknown. The entirety of the isolated RNA underwent reverse transcription, so expressed TCRB transcripts were sequenced. Some clones are missing from TCRdb's copy, which holds only in-frame ones; the method was immunoSEQ multiplex PCR. This sample has just over 450,000 clones, with approximately 31% found just once. This record belongs to a study of beta chain features in type 1 diabetes. Overall study results and limits: Insertions at VDJ junctions were less frequent in type 1 diabetes patients. These patients also deleted more nucleotides at the same junctions.

CDR1 SQVTM and CDR2 ANQGSEA come from the germline V gene. The CDR3 loop spans 11 amino acids. The germline V and J ends were trimmed by 6 bases and 12 bases, with 18 bases remaining between them. What was sequenced was naive CD4+ T cells from blood. The chain joins TRBV29-1 to TRBJ2-7; D may be TRBD1 or TRBD2 (6 bases each). This TCR was recovered from a man younger than 30 in good health. The CDR3 sequence is CSVGSGQYTYF. The CDR3 coding sequence is TGCAGCGTCGGTAGCGGACAGTATACGTACTTC.